What follows describes a single TCR beta chain. Its target is unknown. This specimen comes from a study of PD-1 blockade in classical Hodgkin lymphoma. Sequencing was performed with immunoSEQ multiplex PCR; in TCRdb, only in-frame clones are kept and a portion is missing. Here the sample spans about 12,000 clones, 79% being singletons. All trial patients relapsed after autologous stem cell transplantation. The study isolated CD8+ T cells from thawed PBMCs by magnetic negative selection. Findings and caveats of the study: It was CD4+ TCR diversity, not CD8+, that rose significantly by C4D1. Complete responders showed a baseline diversity that resembled the diversity of newly diagnosed patients. The drivers behind the repertoire differences, possibly disease activity or prior therapy, remain undefined.

Germline assignment: CDR1 SNHLY and CDR2 FYNNEI. V trimming: 9 bases; J trimming: 5 bases; junction bases outside the gene matches: 4. This CDR3 has 13 residues. The chain recombines TRBV2 with TRBJ2-1, with 10 bases lining up with TRBD1. The input for sequencing was CD8+ T cells from blood, taken at baseline. The receptor's source is a human donor with classical Hodgkin lymphoma. Written as DNA, the CDR3 is TGTGCCAGAAGACAGGGGGCGGACAATGAGCAGTTCTTC. This codes for CARRQGADNEQFF.